This is a list of T cell receptor beta chains from one sample in a study of OX40 agonist ivuxolimab in advanced cancers. Some clones are missing from TCRdb's copy, which holds only in-frame ones; the method was immunoSEQ multiplex PCR. The sample shows about 72,000 clones, roughly nine tenths of them seen only once. This sample comprised CD4+ or CD8+ T cells sorted from blood, obtained in a trial of the OX40 agonist ivuxolimab. These receptors all stem from an adult with an advanced solid tumor such as melanoma, head and neck, liver or kidney cancer. CDR3s include the opening cysteine and the closing phenylalanine or tryptophan. Fields, in order: V gene, clone size, D gene, J gene, CDR3 protein, CDR3 DNA. The D gene is left open where the match is weak. Clone size is given for some rows only: seen once, a few or many times, or a class if the clone is expanded.

v_call: TRBV5-5
clone_size: .
d_call: .
j_call: TRBJ2-3
cdr3_aa: CASRLGRTSTDTQYF
cdr3_nt: TGTGCCAGCAGGTTAGGGAGAACTAGCACAGATACGCAGTATTTT

v_call: TRBV28
clone_size: few
d_call: .
j_call: TRBJ2-7
cdr3_aa: CASGTHSPYEQYF
cdr3_nt: TGTGCCAGCGGGACCCACTCTCCCTACGAGCAGTACTTC

v_call: TRBV5-5
clone_size: once
d_call: .
j_call: TRBJ1-5
cdr3_aa: CASSFSRQSQGNQPQHF
cdr3_nt: TGTGCCAGCAGCTTTAGCCGACAGTCCCAAGGCAATCAGCCCCAGCATTTT

v_call: TRBV9
clone_size: .
d_call: TRBD1
j_call: TRBJ2-1
cdr3_aa: CASSVGMGGQGLNEQFF
cdr3_nt: TGTGCCAGCAGCGTAGGGATGGGAGGACAGGGGCTTAATGAGCAGTTCTTC

v_call: TRBV6-6
clone_size: .
d_call: .
j_call: TRBJ2-3
cdr3_aa: CATRGSSTDTQYF
cdr3_nt: TGTGCCACCCGGGGGTCTAGCACAGATACGCAGTATTTT

v_call: TRBV19
clone_size: .
d_call: .
j_call: TRBJ1-6
cdr3_aa: CASSPPGANPSPLHF
cdr3_nt: TGTGCCAGTAGTCCCCCGGGGGCGAATCCTTCACCCCTCCACTTT

v_call: TRBV5-6
clone_size: few
d_call: .
j_call: TRBJ2-7
cdr3_aa: CASTQQYPNTSYEQYF
cdr3_nt: TGTGCCAGCACTCAACAATACCCCAACACCTCCTACGAGCAGTACTTC

v_call: TRBV6-1
clone_size: .
d_call: TRBD1
j_call: TRBJ2-2
cdr3_aa: CASSGRDSATGELFF
cdr3_nt: TGTGCCAGCAGTGGACGGGACAGCGCCACCGGGGAGCTGTTTTTT

v_call: TRBV7-9
clone_size: .
d_call: .
j_call: TRBJ2-5
cdr3_aa: CASSLVGRVGGETQYF
cdr3_nt: TGTGCCAGCAGCTTAGTTGGCAGGGTGGGCGGTGAGACCCAGTACTTC

v_call: TRBV7-2
clone_size: .
d_call: .
j_call: TRBJ2-1
cdr3_aa: CASSMGAGTSEQFF
cdr3_nt: TGTGCCAGCAGCATGGGGGCTGGCACGAGTGAGCAGTTCTTC

v_call: TRBV4-2
clone_size: .
d_call: TRBD1
j_call: TRBJ1-5
cdr3_aa: CASSQGPGQGANQPQHF
cdr3_nt: TGTGCCAGCAGCCAAGGTCCGGGACAGGGGGCCAATCAGCCCCAGCATTTT

v_call: TRBV11-3
clone_size: .
d_call: .
j_call: TRBJ2-1
cdr3_aa: CASSLDRYNEQFF
cdr3_nt: TGTGCCAGCAGCTTAGATCGGTATAATGAGCAGTTCTTC

v_call: TRBV6-1
clone_size: .
d_call: .
j_call: TRBJ1-1
cdr3_aa: CASSPLPANTEAFF
cdr3_nt: TGTGCCAGCAGTCCACTCCCAGCGAACACTGAAGCTTTCTTT

v_call: TRBV25-1
clone_size: .
d_call: .
j_call: TRBJ1-1
cdr3_aa: CASSGGTEAFF
cdr3_nt: TGTGCCAGCAGTGGCGGCACTGAAGCTTTCTTT

v_call: TRBV7-9
clone_size: .
d_call: .
j_call: TRBJ1-1
cdr3_aa: CASSLEGRSVFF
cdr3_nt: TGTGCCAGCAGCTTAGAGGGGAGGTCGGTTTTCTTT

v_call: TRBV19
clone_size: .
d_call: .
j_call: TRBJ2-5
cdr3_aa: CASSMSGALPQETQYF
cdr3_nt: TGTGCCAGTAGTATGTCGGGGGCCCTACCCCAAGAGACCCAGTACTTC

v_call: TRBV9
clone_size: .
d_call: .
j_call: TRBJ2-7
cdr3_aa: CASSVGGTTYEQYF
cdr3_nt: TGTGCCAGCAGCGTAGGTGGGACCACCTACGAGCAGTACTTC

v_call: TRBV30
clone_size: .
d_call: .
j_call: TRBJ1-4
cdr3_aa: CAWSASTGWDEKLFF
cdr3_nt: TGTGCCTGGAGCGCATCCACGGGGTGGGATGAAAAACTGTTTTTT

v_call: TRBV11-2
clone_size: .
d_call: .
j_call: TRBJ2-4
cdr3_aa: CASSSGPSKNIQYF
cdr3_nt: TGTGCCAGCAGCTCCGGACCCTCAAAAAACATTCAGTACTTC

v_call: TRBV7-8
clone_size: .
d_call: TRBD2
j_call: TRBJ2-5
cdr3_aa: CASSPNSGVRETQYF
cdr3_nt: TGTGCCAGCAGCCCCAACAGCGGGGTTCGGGAGACCCAGTACTTC

v_call: TRBV11-2
clone_size: .
d_call: TRBD1
j_call: TRBJ2-7
cdr3_aa: CASSLQGVLSYEQYF
cdr3_nt: TGTGCCAGCAGCCTCCAGGGGGTCCTCTCCTACGAGCAGTACTTC

v_call: TRBV28
clone_size: .
d_call: TRBD1
j_call: TRBJ2-7
cdr3_aa: CASRDRGEAYEQYF
cdr3_nt: TGTGCCAGCCGCGACAGGGGGGAGGCCTACGAGCAGTACTTC

v_call: TRBV10-1
clone_size: .
d_call: .
j_call: TRBJ1-3
cdr3_aa: CASSDGGTYSNTIYF
cdr3_nt: TGCGCCAGCAGTGACGGCGGAACCTACTCAAACACCATATATTTT

v_call: TRBV19
clone_size: few
d_call: TRBD1
j_call: TRBJ1-1
cdr3_aa: CASGREGALNTEAFF
cdr3_nt: TGTGCCTCTGGGAGGGAGGGGGCTTTGAACACTGAAGCTTTCTTT

v_call: TRBV2
clone_size: .
d_call: TRBD1
j_call: TRBJ2-7
cdr3_aa: CASMVDRVNIEQYF
cdr3_nt: TGTGCCAGCATGGTCGACAGGGTAAACATCGAGCAGTACTTC

v_call: TRBV2
clone_size: .
d_call: .
j_call: TRBJ1-5
cdr3_aa: CASSEAGVWPQHF
cdr3_nt: TGTGCCAGCAGTGAAGCGGGGGTCTGGCCCCAGCATTTT

v_call: TRBV7-9
clone_size: .
d_call: TRBD1
j_call: TRBJ1-2
cdr3_aa: CASSIKDRGYGYTF
cdr3_nt: TGTGCCAGCAGCATAAAGGACAGGGGGTATGGCTACACCTTC

v_call: TRBV5-1
clone_size: .
d_call: TRBD2
j_call: TRBJ2-3
cdr3_aa: CASSLWTSGRETDTQYF
cdr3_nt: TGCGCCAGCAGCTTGTGGACTAGCGGGAGGGAGACAGATACGCAGTATTTT

v_call: TRBV7-9
clone_size: .
d_call: .
j_call: TRBJ1-2
cdr3_aa: CASSNSGTVYGYTF
cdr3_nt: TGTGCCAGCAGTAATTCCGGGACGGTGTATGGCTACACCTTC

v_call: TRBV7-9
clone_size: .
d_call: TRBD1
j_call: TRBJ2-5
cdr3_aa: CASSLTGTGVLETQYF
cdr3_nt: TGTGCCAGCAGCTTAACCGGGACAGGGGTTTTAGAGACCCAGTACTTC

v_call: TRBV7-8
clone_size: .
d_call: TRBD2
j_call: TRBJ2-3
cdr3_aa: CASSWEGTTGNTDTQYF
cdr3_nt: TGTGCCAGCAGCTGGGAGGGGACTACCGGTAACACAGATACGCAGTATTTT

v_call: TRBV27
clone_size: .
d_call: TRBD2
j_call: TRBJ2-5
cdr3_aa: CAARASGTETQYF
cdr3_nt: TGTGCCGCGAGGGCCAGCGGGACGGAGACCCAGTACTTC

v_call: TRBV19
clone_size: .
d_call: .
j_call: TRBJ2-7
cdr3_aa: CASSLGDRLTEQYF
cdr3_nt: TGTGCCAGTAGCCTCGGAGACAGGCTGACGGAGCAGTACTTC

v_call: TRBV5-1
clone_size: .
d_call: TRBD2
j_call: TRBJ2-5
cdr3_aa: CASSPSAGGPRETQYF
cdr3_nt: TGCGCCAGCAGCCCCTCAGCGGGGGGGCCGCGGGAGACCCAGTACTTC

v_call: TRBV2
clone_size: .
d_call: TRBD2
j_call: TRBJ2-5
cdr3_aa: CASSASGETQYF
cdr3_nt: TGTGCCAGCAGTGCTAGCGGAGAGACCCAGTACTTC

v_call: TRBV15
clone_size: .
d_call: TRBD2
j_call: TRBJ2-2
cdr3_aa: CATSRKHLTSGSGTGELFF
cdr3_nt: TGTGCCACCAGCAGAAAACACTTGACTAGCGGGAGTGGCACCGGGGAGCTGTTTTTT

v_call: TRBV7-3
clone_size: .
d_call: .
j_call: TRBJ2-2
cdr3_aa: CASSLLASTGELFF
cdr3_nt: TGTGCCAGCAGCTTACTTGCAAGCACCGGGGAGCTGTTTTTT

v_call: TRBV28
clone_size: .
d_call: TRBD1
j_call: TRBJ2-3
cdr3_aa: CASRGQEYTDTQYF
cdr3_nt: TGTGCCAGCAGGGGACAGGAGTACACAGATACGCAGTATTTT

v_call: TRBV7-9
clone_size: .
d_call: .
j_call: TRBJ1-2
cdr3_aa: CASSTQTDYGYTF
cdr3_nt: TGTGCCAGCAGCACCCAGACGGACTATGGCTACACCTTC

v_call: TRBV5-1
clone_size: .
d_call: TRBD1
j_call: TRBJ2-2
cdr3_aa: CASSVGTGGNTGELFF
cdr3_nt: TGCGCCAGCAGCGTGGGGACAGGGGGAAACACCGGGGAGCTGTTTTTT

v_call: TRBV11-2
clone_size: .
d_call: .
j_call: TRBJ2-5
cdr3_aa: CASSLGEPETQYF
cdr3_nt: TGTGCCAGCAGCTTAGGTGAACCAGAGACCCAGTACTTC

v_call: TRBV9
clone_size: .
d_call: .
j_call: TRBJ1-2
cdr3_aa: CASSPRTYDGYTF
cdr3_nt: TGTGCCAGCAGCCCCCGGACCTATGATGGCTACACCTTC

v_call: TRBV5-4
clone_size: once
d_call: TRBD2
j_call: TRBJ2-3
cdr3_aa: CASSLGREGRTDTQYF
cdr3_nt: TGTGCCAGCAGCTTGGGGCGGGAGGGCCGGACAGATACGCAGTATTTT

v_call: TRBV5-8
clone_size: .
d_call: .
j_call: TRBJ1-2
cdr3_aa: CASSLGPGGYTF
cdr3_nt: TGTGCCAGCAGCTTGGGGCCAGGGGGCTACACCTTC

v_call: TRBV18
clone_size: .
d_call: .
j_call: TRBJ1-1
cdr3_aa: CASSPYPLTEAFF
cdr3_nt: TGTGCCAGCTCACCCTATCCCCTCACTGAAGCTTTCTTT

v_call: TRBV14
clone_size: once
d_call: TRBD2
j_call: TRBJ2-5
cdr3_aa: CASSQGVASGGSFQETQYF
cdr3_nt: TGTGCCAGCAGCCAGGGGGTTGCTAGCGGGGGTTCCTTCCAAGAGACCCAGTACTTC

v_call: TRBV7-9
clone_size: .
d_call: .
j_call: TRBJ2-7
cdr3_aa: CASSLEGHFYEQYF
cdr3_nt: TGTGCCAGCAGCTTAGAAGGACATTTCTACGAGCAGTACTTC

v_call: TRBV6-5
clone_size: .
d_call: .
j_call: TRBJ2-7
cdr3_aa: CASSTSSEQYF
cdr3_nt: TGTGCCAGCAGTACCTCCAGCGAGCAGTACTTC

v_call: TRBV9
clone_size: .
d_call: TRBD1
j_call: TRBJ2-7
cdr3_aa: CASSVGRGPTYEQYF
cdr3_nt: TGTGCCAGCAGCGTAGGCAGGGGGCCAACCTACGAGCAGTACTTC

v_call: TRBV14
clone_size: few
d_call: .
j_call: TRBJ1-1
cdr3_aa: CASSQELVAFF
cdr3_nt: TGTGCCAGCAGCCAAGAGTTAGTTGCTTTCTTT

v_call: TRBV28
clone_size: .
d_call: .
j_call: TRBJ2-1
cdr3_aa: CASSSGAHNGQFF
cdr3_nt: TGTGCCAGCAGCTCAGGGGCACACAATGGGCAGTTCTTC